These 10 T cell receptor beta chains were all obtained from the same sample, sequenced in a study of cytomegalovirus exposure and HLA in healthy donors. Amplification used 60 Vbeta primers and 13 Jbeta primers. Clones were read by immunoSEQ multiplex PCR, and TCRdb kept only the in-frame ones, dropping some. The data show around 120,000 clones, with over 60% seen just once and 3% to 4% held by the top ten. Sequences were obtained from PBMCs. The receptors shown here come from a woman younger than 45 in good health and CMV-seropositive.

The chain is built from TRBV13 and TRBJ1-2; a possible D gene is TRBD1 (6 bases). In germline, CDR1 is PRHDT, CDR2 FYEKMQ (reference sequence). With 5 bases removed from V and 4 bases from J, the gap between germline ends came to 26 bases. The CDR3 consists of 18 residues. The CDR3 loop is CASSHQDSHYSPSYGYTF. The CDR3 nucleotides are TGTGCCAGCAGCCACCAGGACAGCCATTACAGCCCCTCCTATGGCTACACCTTC.

The gene calls are TRBV6-1 and TRBJ2-7, with TRBD1 identical over 8 bases. The length of the CDR3 is 14 residues. J lost 1 base, V lost 5 bases, and 4 bases had no gene match. Germline CDR1 and CDR2: MNHNS and SASEGT. The CDR3 DNA reads as TGTGCCAGCAGTTTAACAGGGGGTTCCTACGAGCAGTACTTC. Its protein product is CASSLTGGSYEQYF.

The chain recombines TRBV15 with TRBJ1-2; 7 positions agree with TRBD1. CDR1 is LNHNV and CDR2 is YYDKDF in the germline V gene (reference sequence). The V and J ends lost 1 base and 5 bases, in that order; junction bases with no gene match: 7. This CDR3 has 15 amino acids. CDR3 region: CATSRGRDSAYGYTF. The CDR3 DNA follows: TGTGCCACCAGCAGAGGCCGGGACAGCGCTTATGGCTACACCTTC.

The chain links TRBV14 to TRBJ1-3; D unresolved. Looked up from germline, CDR1 is SGHDN and CDR2 is FVKESK. Trimming pared 0 bases from V and 0 bases from J, leaving 15 bases between. There are 18 residues in the CDR3. The CDR3 bases are TGTGCCAGCAGCCAAGAAAGAGGCTTTGCGAACTCTGGAAACACCATATATTTT. Amino acids: CASSQERGFANSGNTIYF.

The table lists this clone with a few counts. The V gene is TRBV7-9, the J gene TRBJ1-1, with 7 bases matching TRBD1. CDR1 SEHNR and CDR2 FQNEAQ come from the germline V gene (reference sequence). The V segment lost 4 bases and the J segment 0 bases; nucleotides outside the gene matches: 2. The CDR3 is 14 amino acids. Here the CDR3 reads CASSSGTVNTEAFF. In DNA, the CDR3 is TGTGCCAGCAGCTCCGGGACAGTGAACACTGAAGCTTTCTTT.

The J gene is TRBJ1-4, the V gene TRBV6-1; D gene ambiguous. V dropped 3 bases and J dropped 9 bases, with 8 bases sitting between them. From germline, CDR1 is MNHNS and CDR2 SASEGT. The CDR3 length is 12 residues. CDR3 in amino acids: CASSDPAQKLFF. The CDR3 DNA reads TGTGCCAGCAGTGACCCAGCGCAAAAACTGTTTTTT.

CDR3 DNA sequence: TGTGCCAGCAGCCAATCCTATCCCCGACTTGAAGCTTTCTTT. As protein: CASSQSYPRLEAFF. The chain is built from TRBV4-2 and TRBJ1-1; no firm D call. Germline V gives CDR1 LGHNA, CDR2 YNFKEQ. V was shortened by 2 bases and J by 7 bases, with 14 bases between the two germline ends. This CDR3 is built from 14 residues.

This chain uses TRBV7-9 with TRBJ2-5; D is undetermined. The DNA end favors TRBJ2-7, so the J call may be wrong. CDR1 and CDR2 from the germline V gene are SEHNR and FQNEAQ (reference sequence). This CDR3 region has 13 residues. CDR3 region: CASTPLRSYEQYF. CDR3 DNA sequence: TGTGCCAGCACCCCCCTCCGGTCCTACGAGCAGTACTTC.

The chain couples TRBV30 to TRBJ1-5, with no clear D. V was pared by 2 bases and J by 4 bases, with 12 bases between. CDR1 GTSNPN and CDR2 SVGIG come from the germline V gene (reference sequence). The CDR3 loop spans 14 amino acids. The CDR3 region is CAWSPSEVNQPQHF. Written as DNA, the CDR3 is TGTGCCTGGAGTCCGTCAGAGGTAAATCAGCCCCAGCATTTT.

This clone was recorded only once. The CDR3 is CSVQGGTGDGYTF. The CDR3 DNA reads TGCAGCGTCCAAGGGGGGACAGGGGATGGCTACACCTTC. The V gene is TRBV29-1, the J gene TRBJ1-2; 10 nucleotides align to TRBD1. J gave up 6 bases and V 6 bases, and 7 bases lay outside the gene matches. Germline lookup yields CDR1 SQVTM and CDR2 ANQGSEA. CDR3 length: 13 residues.